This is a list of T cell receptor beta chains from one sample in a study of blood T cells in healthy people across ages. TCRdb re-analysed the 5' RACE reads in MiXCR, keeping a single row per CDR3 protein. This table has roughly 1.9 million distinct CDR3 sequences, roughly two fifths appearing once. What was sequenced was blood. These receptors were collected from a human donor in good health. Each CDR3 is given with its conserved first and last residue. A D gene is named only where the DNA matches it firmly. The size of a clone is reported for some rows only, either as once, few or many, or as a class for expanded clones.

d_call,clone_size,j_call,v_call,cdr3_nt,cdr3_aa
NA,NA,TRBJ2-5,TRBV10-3,TGTGCCATCAGCCACGAGGGTCAAGAGACCCAGTACTTC,CAISHEGQETQYF
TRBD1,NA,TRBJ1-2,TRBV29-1,TGCAGCGTTGAAGGAGGACAGGGGCTCTATGGCCACACCTTC,CSVEGGQGLYGHTF
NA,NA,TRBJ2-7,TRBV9,TGTGCCAGCAGCGTAGGAAGTAGCGCCTCCTACGAGCAGTACTTC,CASSVGSSASYEQYF
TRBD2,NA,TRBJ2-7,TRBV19,TGTGCCAGTTGTAAGTCAGCGGGGGATTACGAGCAGTACTTC,CASCKSAGDYEQYF
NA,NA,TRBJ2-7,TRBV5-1,TGCGCCAGCAGCTTTGGGGACCCTCCGTCCTACGAGCAGTACTTC,CASSFGDPPSYEQYF
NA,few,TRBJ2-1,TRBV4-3,TGCGCCAGCAGCCCTTCCGGGACAAGAAATGAGCAGTTCTTC,CASSPSGTRNEQFF
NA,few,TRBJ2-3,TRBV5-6,TGTGCCAGCAGCTTGGAAACCAACACAGATACGCAGTATTTT,CASSLETNTDTQYF
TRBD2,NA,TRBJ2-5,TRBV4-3,TGCGCCAGCAGCCGTACAACTAGCGGGGGGTCCAATGAGCAGTACTTC,CASSRTTSGGSNEQYF
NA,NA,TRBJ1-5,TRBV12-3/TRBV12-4,TGTGCCAGCAGTTATCGCCATCAGCCCCAGCATTTT,CASSYRHQPQHF
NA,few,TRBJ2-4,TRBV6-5,TGTGCCAGCAGTTACGGCGGGGTCGAAAACATTCAGTACTTC,CASSYGGVENIQYF
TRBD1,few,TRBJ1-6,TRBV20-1,TGCAGTGCTAGGTCGGGACAGCGCTATAATTCACCCCTCCACTTT,CSARSGQRYNSPLHF
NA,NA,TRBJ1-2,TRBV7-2,TGTGCCAGCAGCTTAGCGTTGAGGGGTCGGGGCTACACCTTC,CASSLALRGRGYTF
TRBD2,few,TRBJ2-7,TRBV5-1,TGCGCCAGCAGCTTCAGAGCGGGGCCCTACGAGCAGTACTTC,CASSFRAGPYEQYF
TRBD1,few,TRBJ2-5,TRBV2,TGTGCCAGCAACAGGGGGAGTCAAGAGACCCAGTACTTC,CASNRGSQETQYF
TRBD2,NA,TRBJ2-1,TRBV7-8,TGTGCCAGCAACCTGGGACTAGCGGGGTCAAGCTCCTACAATGAGCAGTTCTTC,CASNLGLAGSSSYNEQFF
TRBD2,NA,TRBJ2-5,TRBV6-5,TGTGCCAGCAGTTCCCTGGGACTAGCTGGGGCTAACGAGGAGACCCAGTACTTC,CASSSLGLAGANEETQYF
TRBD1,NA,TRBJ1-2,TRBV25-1,TGTGCCAGCAGTGACCCAGGGGGCGTTGGCTATGGCTACACCTTC,CASSDPGGVGYGYTF
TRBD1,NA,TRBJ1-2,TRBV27,TGTGCCAGCAGTTCCATCTACAGGGGGCAAAACTATGGCTACACCTTC,CASSSIYRGQNYGYTF
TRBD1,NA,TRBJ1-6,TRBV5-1,TGCGCCAGCAGCTTGGAGGACAGGGCTTTTGGTTCACCCCTCCACTTT,CASSLEDRAFGSPLHF
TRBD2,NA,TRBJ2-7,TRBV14,TGTGCCAGCAGCCAACTCTCGATGGGTAGCGGGGGTTACGAGCAGTACTTC,CASSQLSMGSGGYEQYF
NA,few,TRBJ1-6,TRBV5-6,TGTGCCAGCAGCTTCTTAGACGTGAATTCACCCCTCCACTTT,CASSFLDVNSPLHF
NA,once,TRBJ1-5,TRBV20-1,TGCAGTGCTAGAGATTTAGGGACGAATCAGCCCCAGCATTTT,CSARDLGTNQPQHF
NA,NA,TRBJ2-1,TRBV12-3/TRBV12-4,TGTGCCAGCAGTTTTGACAGTCGGCAGCAGTTCTTC,CASSFDSRQQFF
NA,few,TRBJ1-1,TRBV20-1,TGCAGTGCTAGAGATCGTACAGGGCTGGACATGAACACTGAAGCTTTCTTT,CSARDRTGLDMNTEAFF
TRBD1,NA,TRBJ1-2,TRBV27,TGTGCCAGCAGGGCGGACAGGGGCCCTTCTGGCTACACCTTC,CASRADRGPSGYTF
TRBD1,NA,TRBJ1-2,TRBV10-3,TGTGCCATCAGTGGGGGGACAGGGAACTATGGCTACACCTTC,CAISGGTGNYGYTF
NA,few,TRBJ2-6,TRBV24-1,TGTGCCACCAGTGATGGGTTCTCCTCTGGGGCCAACGTCCGGACTTTC,CATSDGFSSGANVRTF
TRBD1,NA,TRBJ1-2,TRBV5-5,TGTGCCAGCAGCACTACGACAGGGGAGGCCTATGGCTACACCTTC,CASSTTTGEAYGYTF
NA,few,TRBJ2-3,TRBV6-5,TGTGCCAGCAGGGGCTGGATGGATACGCAGTATTTT,CASRGWMDTQYF
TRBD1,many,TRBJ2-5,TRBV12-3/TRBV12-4,TGTGCCAGCAGTTTAAACGCAGGGGGAGAGACCCAGTACTTC,CASSLNAGGETQYF
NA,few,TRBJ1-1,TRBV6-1,TGTGCCAGCAGTGATCAGAGCATGACTTTCTTT,CASSDQSMTFF